Shown below are 11 T cell receptor beta chains from a single sample sequenced in a study of Tregs in tolerant kidney transplant recipients. The antigens for these receptors are not known. Data came from immunoSEQ multiplex PCR; TCRdb stores just in-frame clones and leaves some out. The profile covers about 2,400 clones, with about 42% appearing a single time and 7.1% taken by the ten largest. The specimen was Tregs from blood cultured with allogeneic cells. These TCRs come from a human donor in good health.

V gene TRBV27 combines with J gene TRBJ2-7; the D gene could be TRBD1 or TRBD2 (6 bases each). This CDR3 contains 15 residues. Trimming took 3 bases from V and 0 from J, leaving 12 bases between them. The germline gives CDR1 MNHEY, CDR2 SMNVEV (reference sequence). The chain's CDR3 is CASSLGGGGSYEQYF. The CDR3 bases are TGTGCCAGCAGTTTGGGAGGAGGGGGCTCCTACGAGCAGTACTTC.

By sample fraction, this clone is large. The rearrangement joins TRBV30 to TRBJ2-1; 7 nucleotides align to TRBD2. The V gene end was trimmed by 2 bases and the J gene end by 6 bases; junction bases not matched to a gene: 10. This CDR3 has 15 residues. Germline V gene lookup returns CDR1 GTSNPN and CDR2 SVGIG (reference sequence). The CDR3 is CAWSQRGYAGNEQFF. CDR3 coding DNA: TGTGCCTGGAGTCAGCGGGGCTACGCGGGCAATGAGCAGTTCTTC.

The chain joins TRBV6-6 to TRBJ1-5; D gene unclear. In germline, CDR1 is MNHNY, CDR2 SVGAGI (reference sequence). This CDR3 is built from 15 residues. V shed 0 bases and J shed 0 bases, with 6 bases lying between them. CDR3 loop: CASSYSSNSNQPQHF. CDR3 in DNA: TGTGCCAGCAGTTACTCCTCTAATAGCAATCAGCCCCAGCATTTT.

This clone has just a few counts. The rearrangement joins TRBV18 to TRBJ1-5; 7 nucleotides agree with TRBD1. Germline CDR1 KGHSH, CDR2 LQKENI. The V gene end was trimmed by 6 bases and the J gene end by 3 bases; junction bases not matched to a gene: 8. The CDR3 contains 15 residues. CDR3 amino acids: CASSYRGRLNQPQHF. CDR3 nucleotides: TGTGCCAGCTCGTACAGGGGAAGGCTCAATCAGCCCCAGCATTTT.

This chain links TRBV7-9 with TRBJ2-1; 9 nucleotides line up with TRBD2. V lost 5 bases to trimming and J lost 3 bases; unmatched junction nucleotides: 8. Looked up from germline, CDR1 is SEHNR and CDR2 is FQNEAQ (reference sequence). The CDR3 extends over 16 amino acids. CDR3 in DNA: TGTGCCAGCAGCGCTCCGACTAGCGGAATCTACAATGAGCAGTTCTTC. It translates to CASSAPTSGIYNEQFF. Full variable domain (rest looked up from reference TRBV7-9 and TRBJ2-1): DTGVSQNPRHKITKRGQNVTFRCDPISEHNRLYWYRQTLGQGPEFLTYFQNEAQLEKSRLLSDRFSAERPKGSFSTLEIQRTEQGDSAMYLCASSAPTSGIYNEQFFGPGTRLTVL.

This clone has a handful of counts. The rearrangement uses TRBV18 and TRBJ2-3; no clear D. Germline V gene lookup returns CDR1 KGHSH and CDR2 LQKENI. There are 11 residues in the CDR3. Trimming shortened V by 6 bases and J by 6 bases, and 7 bases separated the two germline ends. The CDR3 DNA reads TGTGCCAGCTCGACCCGGGATACGCAGTATTTT. Protein product: CASSTRDTQYF.

This clone has just a few counts. This chain joins TRBV12-5 and TRBJ1-5, with TRBD1 matching over 9 bases. Germline assignment: CDR1 LGHNT and CDR2 FRNRAP. The CDR3 loop spans 17 amino acids. Trimming removed 5 bases from V and 5 bases from J; junction bases left unmatched: 13. The CDR3 loop is CASGEPPGTGKDQPQHF. The CDR3, as DNA: TGTGCTAGTGGTGAGCCCCCCGGGACAGGGAAAGATCAGCCCCAGCATTTT. Full variable domain (rest looked up from reference TRBV12-5 and TRBJ1-5): DARVTQTPRHKVTEMGQEVTMRCQPILGHNTVFWYRQTMMQGLELLAYFRNRAPLDDSGMPKDRFSAEMPDATLATLKIQPSEPRDSAVYFCASGEPPGTGKDQPQHFGDGTRLSIL.

V is TRBV19 and J is TRBJ2-7; possible D gene TRBD1, 6 bases. Germline assignment: CDR1 LNHDA and CDR2 SQIVND (reference sequence). V was cut by 8 bases and J by 6 bases, with 14 bases left in between. The length of the CDR3 is 12 residues. CDR3 region: CASQMTGTEQYF. The CDR3, as DNA: TGTGCCAGTCAAATGACAGGAACCGAGCAGTACTTC.

This clone turned up a few times. The rearrangement links TRBV6-6 to TRBJ2-2, with TRBD1 matching over 8 bases. Germline CDR1 and CDR2: MNHNY and SVGAGI (reference sequence). The J segment lost 6 bases and the V segment lost 2 bases, leaving 5 bases of the junction unmatched. This CDR3 spans 15 amino acids. The CDR3 DNA is TGTGCCAGCAGTTACACCGGGACAGGCCCCGGGGAGCTGTTTTTT. As protein: CASSYTGTGPGELFF.

In its sample, this clone is medium-sized. The gene calls are TRBV19 and TRBJ1-2; the match to TRBD1 covers 7 bases. The CDR3 is made up of 13 amino acids. From germline, CDR1 is LNHDA and CDR2 SQIVND (reference sequence). J gave up 4 bases and V 3 bases, and 2 bases lay outside the gene matches. This chain's CDR3 is CASSITGAYGYTF. The CDR3 coding sequence is TGTGCCAGTAGTATTACAGGGGCCTATGGCTACACCTTC.

Of note for this clone: A read error may account for a junction end that differs from germline. CDR3 coding DNA: TGTGCTAGCAGCTTAACACAGGGAAGCTACAATGAGCAGTTCTTC. It is translated as CASSLTQGSYNEQFF. The V gene is TRBV7-7, the J gene TRBJ2-1, with D perhaps TRBD1 (6 bases). The CDR3 runs 15 residues. Germline V gene sequence: CDR1 SSHAT, CDR2 FNYEAQ (reference sequence).